This is a list of T cell receptor beta chains from one sample in a study of blood T cell repertoires in COVID-19. Only in-frame clones appear in the TCRdb table, and some are missing; sequencing was by immunoSEQ multiplex PCR. The table includes 240,000 or so clones, 75% to 90% detected once. Input material: PBMCs or T cells enriched from blood (not recorded which). The receptors were sampled from a man aged 50 to 60 who had been exposed to COVID-19. CDR3s include the opening cysteine and the closing phenylalanine or tryptophan. Each record gives: clone size, D gene, V gene, J gene, CDR3 protein, CDR3 DNA. The D gene is left open where the match is weak. The size entry is marked missing in some rows and otherwise reads once, few, many or a size class.

size: NA
D: NA
V: TRBV5-1
J: TRBJ2-2
CDR3: CASSWGLVAVNTGELFF
DNA: TGCGCCAGCAGCTGGGGCTTGGTAGCGGTGAACACCGGGGAGCTGTTTTTT

size: NA
D: NA
V: TRBV5-4
J: TRBJ1-2
CDR3: CASSFHRGGNYGYTF
DNA: TGTGCCAGCAGCTTCCACCGGGGAGGGAACTATGGCTACACCTTC

size: NA
D: TRBD1
V: TRBV2
J: TRBJ1-6
CDR3: CASSPRTGPEGPLHF
DNA: TGTGCCAGCAGTCCCCGGACAGGCCCAGAAGGGCCCCTCCACTTT

size: NA
D: NA
V: TRBV6-5
J: TRBJ1-2
CDR3: CASSKRDLNYGYTF
DNA: TGTGCCAGCAGTAAGCGGGACCTAAACTATGGCTACACCTTC

size: NA
D: NA
V: TRBV28
J: TRBJ1-5
CDR3: CASSRDANQPQHF
DNA: TGTGCCAGCAGTCGGGATGCCAATCAGCCCCAGCATTTT

size: NA
D: NA
V: TRBV19
J: TRBJ1-2
CDR3: CASRARNYGYTF
DNA: TGTGCCAGTAGAGCAAGAAACTATGGCTACACCTTC

size: NA
D: TRBD2
V: TRBV6-5
J: TRBJ2-1
CDR3: CASSSGAGGFNEQFF
DNA: TGTGCCAGCAGTTCCGGGGCGGGGGGATTCAATGAGCAGTTCTTC

size: few
D: NA
V: TRBV19
J: TRBJ1-5
CDR3: CASTGRGTSGHQPQHF
DNA: TGTGCCAGTACAGGGCGGGGCACCTCGGGGCATCAGCCCCAGCATTTT

size: once
D: NA
V: TRBV7-9
J: TRBJ1-6
CDR3: CASSYTENLSPLHF
DNA: TGTGCCAGCAGCTACACAGAAAACCTTTCACCCCTCCACTTT

size: NA
D: TRBD1
V: TRBV29-1
J: TRBJ2-1
CDR3: CSTKGQGRIEQFF
DNA: TGCAGCACTAAAGGACAGGGTAGAATCGAGCAGTTCTTC

size: NA
D: TRBD1
V: TRBV5-1
J: TRBJ1-6
CDR3: CASYPGQGNNSPLHF
DNA: TGCGCCAGCTACCCTGGACAGGGTAATAATTCACCCCTCCACTTT

size: NA
D: TRBD1
V: TRBV12-3/TRBV12-4
J: TRBJ1-2
CDR3: CASSQGQIYGYTF
DNA: TGTGCCAGCAGCCAGGGACAGATCTATGGCTACACCTTC

size: NA
D: TRBD2
V: TRBV18
J: TRBJ2-5
CDR3: CASSPPGSGGQETQYF
DNA: TGTGCCAGCTCACCACCGGGTAGCGGGGGACAAGAGACCCAGTACTTC

size: NA
D: TRBD2
V: TRBV7-9
J: TRBJ2-3
CDR3: CASSPAGTSGIPYF
DNA: TGTGCCAGCAGTCCTGCCGGGACTAGCGGGATCCCGTATTTT

size: NA
D: NA
V: TRBV12-3/TRBV12-4
J: TRBJ1-2
CDR3: CASTRGRGYGYTF
DNA: TGTGCCAGCACCCGAGGCCGGGGCTATGGCTACACCTTC

size: NA
D: NA
V: TRBV5-4
J: TRBJ1-2
CDR3: CASSLEWGGGGGYTF
DNA: TGTGCCAGCAGCTTGGAGTGGGGGGGAGGTGGTGGCTACACCTTC

size: NA
D: NA
V: TRBV2
J: TRBJ1-2
CDR3: CASSDGVGLYGYTF
DNA: TGTGCCAGCAGTGATGGTGTAGGACTTTATGGCTACACCTTC

size: NA
D: NA
V: TRBV4-2
J: TRBJ1-5
CDR3: CASSQRTAASNQPQHF
DNA: TGTGCCAGCAGCCAGCGGACAGCAGCTAGCAATCAGCCCCAGCATTTT

size: NA
D: NA
V: TRBV28
J: TRBJ1-5
CDR3: CASSTGNQPQHF
DNA: TGTGCCAGCAGTACGGGAAATCAGCCCCAGCATTTT

size: NA
D: NA
V: TRBV7-3
J: TRBJ2-1
CDR3: CASSLGGTAGEQFF
DNA: TGTGCCAGCAGCTTAGGGGGGACAGCCGGTGAGCAGTTCTTC

size: NA
D: TRBD2
V: TRBV28
J: TRBJ2-1
CDR3: CASSALAGGPMYNEQFF
DNA: TGTGCCAGCAGTGCCCTAGCGGGAGGGCCTATGTACAATGAGCAGTTCTTC

size: few
D: NA
V: TRBV30
J: TRBJ1-1
CDR3: CAWSLGLTGNEAFF
DNA: TGTGCCTGGAGTTTAGGGCTAACAGGCAATGAAGCTTTCTTT

size: NA
D: NA
V: TRBV24-1
J: TRBJ2-7
CDR3: CATSDSGTFGYEQYF
DNA: TGTGCCACCAGTGATTCCGGGACATTCGGCTACGAGCAGTACTTC